Listed below are T cell receptor beta chains from one sample, sequenced in a study of cytomegalovirus exposure and HLA in healthy donors. Repertoires were generated with immunoSEQ multiplex PCR, while TCRdb's copy carries only in-frame clones and drops some. Counted here are 150,000 to 200,000 clones, roughly 83% occurring once; the ten biggest clones make up roughly a tenth. Specimen: PBMCs. The receptors originated from a man aged 25 to 45 in good health and CMV-seropositive. CDR3s include the opening cysteine and the closing phenylalanine or tryptophan. Each record gives: V gene, CDR3 protein.

TRBV7-6 CASSLQGARGTEAFF
TRBV6-1 CASSEVGQGGWEQYF
TRBV30 CAWSLGRGETQYF
TRBV19 CASSLSPNTEAFF
TRBV19 CASSSQISNQPQHF
TRBV5-1 CASSPSGMGYTF
TRBV6-6 CASRPGLAGGNEQFF
TRBV7-2 CASSLVRTGGGDTQYF
TRBV4-1 CASSQGLLAGARTDTQYF
TRBV18 CASSPPGGSYEQYF
TRBV5-1 CASSFRLAGSRNTGELFF
TRBV6-5 CASSSLMNTIYF
TRBV13 CASSPSTAWETQYF
TRBV7-8 CASSLIGGTNTGELFF
TRBV30 CACRDYRYEQYF
TRBV7-2 CASSQGYGEQYF
TRBV28 CASSFAGGLFF
TRBV2 CASRGDSTNQPQHF
TRBV30 CAWDGQETQYF
TRBV6-5 CASSYSISFRTGELFF
TRBV6-1 CASSDSTSGSYEQYF
TRBV5-6 CASSSLAGGLYEQYF
TRBV30 CAWSRPGGYNSPLHF
TRBV9 CASSVDGRSHYGYTF
TRBV5-5 CASSFSGGAMEETQYF
TRBV7-3 CASSFPKTPGQGFSGANVLTF
TRBV4-3 CASSQGVSRRKTSGGSEAQYF
TRBV6-5 CASSFKAGAYNEQFF
TRBV21-1 CASRDTGSTDTQYF
TRBV11-1 CASSLGGRTGREQYF
TRBV4-1 CASSQGQGGLYEQYF
TRBV6-6 CASSYHRGSTGELFF
TRBV5-1 CASSLARTGGLDEQYF
TRBV5-5 CASSPRTGGNSPLHF
TRBV28 CASSSDQGPQHF
TRBV27 CASSRRTGTPRWELFF
TRBV11-2 CASSPLAGGQPGELFF
TRBV10-1 CASSGAPTRKAFF
TRBV19 CASSTLTRRVGGYTF
TRBV5-1 CASSPAGGLSDTGELFF
TRBV11-2 CASSMDRVGGSPLHF
TRBV28 CASSVDRGRNIYEQYF